This is a list of T cell receptor beta chains from one sample in a study of blood T cell repertoires in COVID-19. Data came from immunoSEQ multiplex PCR; TCRdb stores just in-frame clones and leaves some out. The sample yields over 110,000 clones, about nine tenths seen once. Sequenced sample: peripheral blood. These receptors were obtained from a human donor in a cohort sampled during active COVID-19. CDR3s include the opening cysteine and the closing phenylalanine or tryptophan. A D gene is named only where the DNA matches it firmly. Some rows have no size entry. The others give once, few or many, or a class for an expanded clone.

v_gene	abundance	d_gene	j_gene	CDR3nt	CDR3aa
TRBV10-3	few	-	TRBJ2-7	TGTGCCATCAGTGAGACAGTCCTCGACGAGCAGTACTTC	CAISETVLDEQYF
TRBV30	-	-	TRBJ2-3	TGTGCCTGGAGTACCGGACAGACAGATACGCAGTATTTT	CAWSTGQTDTQYF
TRBV20-1	-	-	TRBJ2-5	TGCAGTGCTAGTTTAGTTAGCGGGGCCGCAGGGGGGACCCAGTACTTC	CSASLVSGAAGGTQYF
TRBV5-4	-	-	TRBJ2-7	TGTGCCAGCAGCAGGGTGGTCGAGGGTGAGCAGTACTTC	CASSRVVEGEQYF
TRBV7-9	-	-	TRBJ1-4	TGTGCCAGCAGCTTACGACACACAACTAATGAAAAACTGTTTTTT	CASSLRHTTNEKLFF
TRBV28	-	-	TRBJ2-2	TGTGCCAGCAGTTTAGGACAGCTGAACACCGGGGAGCTGTTTTTT	CASSLGQLNTGELFF
TRBV6-2/TRBV6-3	-	TRBD1	TRBJ1-5	TGTGCCAGCAGTGGGACAGGGCTCAATCAGCCCCAGCATTTT	CASSGTGLNQPQHF
TRBV9	-	-	TRBJ2-3	TGTGCCAGCAGCGTGGAGAGCGCCTTTAGAGATGAAGGCACAGATACGCAGTATTTT	CASSVESAFRDEGTDTQYF
TRBV12-5	-	TRBD1	TRBJ2-3	TGTGCTAGTGGTCTCGGACAGGGGTCAGATACGCAGTATTTT	CASGLGQGSDTQYF
TRBV6-1	-	-	TRBJ2-7	TGTGCCAGCAGTGAAGCGGGGGCTCTCTACGAGCAGTACTTC	CASSEAGALYEQYF
TRBV20-1	-	-	TRBJ2-3	TGCAGTGCTAGTCAAGGGACTCCAAAGTCAACGCAGTATTTT	CSASQGTPKSTQYF
TRBV18	-	-	TRBJ2-2	TGTGCCAGCTCACCGTCCCAGGGTCCGAACACCGGGGAGCTGTTTTTT	CASSPSQGPNTGELFF
TRBV4-1	-	-	TRBJ1-2	TGCGCCAGCAGCCAGGCCATCTGGGGGGGAAGGGACTATGGCTACACCTTC	CASSQAIWGGRDYGYTF
TRBV15	-	TRBD2	TRBJ2-5	TGTGCCACCAGCAGAGGGGGGACTAGCGGGGGCCAAGAGACCCAGTACTTC	CATSRGGTSGGQETQYF
TRBV15	-	TRBD1	TRBJ2-1	TGTGCCACCAGCAGATATCTAGGGACAGGGGTCTACAATGAGCAGTTCTTC	CATSRYLGTGVYNEQFF
TRBV3-1/TRBV3-2	-	-	TRBJ1-2	TGTGCCAGCAGGGATTTGAGGGATGGCTACACCTTC	CASRDLRDGYTF
TRBV14	once	-	TRBJ2-5	TGTGCCAGCAGCCAAGATTTGGCATCTTCGGAGACCCAGTACTTC	CASSQDLASSETQYF
TRBV7-2	-	-	TRBJ2-2	TGTGCCAGCAGCCCCCGGGCCCCGGGGACCGGGGAGCTGTTTTTT	CASSPRAPGTGELFF
TRBV3-1/TRBV3-2	-	-	TRBJ2-3	TGTGCCAGCAGCCAAGCGGGGGGCCTTTCTAGCACAGATACGCAGTATTTT	CASSQAGGLSSTDTQYF
TRBV5-5	-	-	TRBJ1-2	TGTGCCAGCAGGGAGTATACAGGTGCTATTTATGGCTACACCTTC	CASREYTGAIYGYTF
TRBV10-3	-	TRBD1	TRBJ1-1	TGTGCCATCAGGGAGGGTGGGACAGGGGTCACTGAAGCTTTCTTT	CAIREGGTGVTEAFF
TRBV9	-	-	TRBJ1-1	TGTGCCAGCAGCGTAGGTCACTCGAACACTGAAGCTTTCTTT	CASSVGHSNTEAFF
TRBV24-1	-	TRBD1	TRBJ2-5	TGTGCCACCGGTCAACAGGGGCGAGAGACCCAGTACTTC	CATGQQGRETQYF